The following is a TCR beta chain sequence with its context. Its antigen is unidentified. Each PCR replicate from the sorted subsets contained about 210 ng DNA, which is tens of thousands of T cell genomes. Some clones are missing from TCRdb's copy, which holds only in-frame ones; the method was immunoSEQ multiplex PCR. The repertoire holds about 660,000 clones, with approximately 74% as singletons. The CDR3 extends over 17 amino acids. This sample stems from a study of shared clonotypes between healthy human individuals. Background on the study: Each donor had three CD4 naive, three CD4 memory, two CD8 naive and one CD8 memory plate. Study-wide results and limits: Among non-shared clonotypes, generation probabilities were lower than among those shared by all four donors.

Material for sequencing was memory CD4+ T cells sorted from blood. As for subset: CD45RA-negative fraction. The receptor comes from a young woman in good health. V is TRBV21-1 and J is TRBJ1-2; the listed D gene, TRBD1, was not tested against the DNA. TRBV21-1 is deemed a pseudogene. This CDR3 reads CASSKEASARQNYGYTF. CDR3 DNA sequence: TGTGCCAGCAGCAAAGAGGCCTCAGCAAGACAGAACTATGGCTACACCTTC.